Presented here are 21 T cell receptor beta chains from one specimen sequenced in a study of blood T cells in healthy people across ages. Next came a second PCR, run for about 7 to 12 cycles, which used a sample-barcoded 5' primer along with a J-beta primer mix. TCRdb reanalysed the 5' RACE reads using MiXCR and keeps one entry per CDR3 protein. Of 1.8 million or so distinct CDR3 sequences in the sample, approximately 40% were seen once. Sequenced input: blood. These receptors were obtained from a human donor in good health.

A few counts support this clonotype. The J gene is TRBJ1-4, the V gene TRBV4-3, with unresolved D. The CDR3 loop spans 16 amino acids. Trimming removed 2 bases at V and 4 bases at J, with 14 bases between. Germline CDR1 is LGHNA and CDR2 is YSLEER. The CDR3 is CASSQRASSFNEKLFF. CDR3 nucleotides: TGCGCCAGCAGCCAAAGAGCCAGTTCCTTTAATGAAAAACTGTTTTTT.

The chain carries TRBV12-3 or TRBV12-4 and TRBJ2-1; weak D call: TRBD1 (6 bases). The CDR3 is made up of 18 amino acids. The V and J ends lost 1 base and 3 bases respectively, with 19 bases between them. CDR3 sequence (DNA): TGTGCCAGCAGTTTAGAGGCAGGGGCCAATGTGAACTACAATGAGCAGTTCTTC. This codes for CASSLEAGANVNYNEQFF.

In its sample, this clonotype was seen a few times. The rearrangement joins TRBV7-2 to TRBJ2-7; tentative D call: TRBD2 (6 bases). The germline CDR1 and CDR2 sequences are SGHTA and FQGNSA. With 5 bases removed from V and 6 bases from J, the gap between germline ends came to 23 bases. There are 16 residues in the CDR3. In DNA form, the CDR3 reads TGTGCCAGCAGCCGAGCACGGGGGTTGTCTCTCCTCGAGCAGTACTTC. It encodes CASSRARGLSLLEQYF. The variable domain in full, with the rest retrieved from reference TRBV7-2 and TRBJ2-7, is GAGVSQSPSNKVTEKGKDVELRCDPISGHTALYWYRQSLGQGLEFLIYFQGNSAPDKSGLPSDRFSAERTGGSVSTLTIQRTQQEDSAVYLCASSRARGLSLLEQYFGPGTRLTVT.

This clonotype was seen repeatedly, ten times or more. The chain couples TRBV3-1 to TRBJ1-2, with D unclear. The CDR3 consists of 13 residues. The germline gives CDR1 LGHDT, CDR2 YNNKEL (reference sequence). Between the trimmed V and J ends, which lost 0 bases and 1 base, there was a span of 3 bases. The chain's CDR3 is CASSQDLNYGYTF. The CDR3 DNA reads TGTGCCAGCAGCCAAGATCTTAACTATGGCTACACCTTC.

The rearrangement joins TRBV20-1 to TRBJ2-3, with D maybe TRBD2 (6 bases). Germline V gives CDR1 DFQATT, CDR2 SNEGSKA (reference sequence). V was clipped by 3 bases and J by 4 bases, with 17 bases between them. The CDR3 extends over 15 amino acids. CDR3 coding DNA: TGCAGTGCTAGTACCCCTGGACGGGGGTCAGATACGCAGTATTTT. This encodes CSASTPGRGSDTQYF.

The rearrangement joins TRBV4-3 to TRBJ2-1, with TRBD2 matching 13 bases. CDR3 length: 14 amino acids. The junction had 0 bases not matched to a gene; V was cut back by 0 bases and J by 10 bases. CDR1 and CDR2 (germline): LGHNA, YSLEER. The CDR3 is CASSQELAGGEQFF. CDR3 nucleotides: TGCGCCAGCAGCCAAGAACTAGCGGGGGGGGAGCAGTTCTTC.

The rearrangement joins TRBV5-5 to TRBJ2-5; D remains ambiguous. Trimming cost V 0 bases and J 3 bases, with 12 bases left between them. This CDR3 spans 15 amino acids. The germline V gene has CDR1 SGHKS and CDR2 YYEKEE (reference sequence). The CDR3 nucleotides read TGTGCCAGCAGCTTGGTCACGCGGCGAGAAGAGACCCAGTACTTC. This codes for CASSLVTRREETQYF.

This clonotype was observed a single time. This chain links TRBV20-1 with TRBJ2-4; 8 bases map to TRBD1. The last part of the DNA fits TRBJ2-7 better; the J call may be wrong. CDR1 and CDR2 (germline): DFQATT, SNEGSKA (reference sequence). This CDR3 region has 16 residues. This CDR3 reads CSARGSVRQGWYEQYF. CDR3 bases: TGCAGTGCTAGGGGTAGCGTTCGACAGGGGTGGTACGAGCAGTACTTC.

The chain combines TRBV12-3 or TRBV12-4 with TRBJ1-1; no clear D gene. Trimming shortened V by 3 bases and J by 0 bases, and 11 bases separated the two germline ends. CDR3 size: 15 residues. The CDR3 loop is CASSFEVRLNTEAFF. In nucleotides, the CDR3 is TGTGCCAGCAGTTTTGAAGTTCGGCTGAACACTGAAGCTTTCTTT.

CDR3 nucleotide sequence: TGTGCCAGCAGCCTCCATGGCGACCAATACAATGAGCAGTTCTTC. This sequence encodes CASSLHGDQYNEQFF. The chain links TRBV25-1 to TRBJ2-1; unclear D gene. The V gene lost 6 bases and the J gene lost 4 bases, with 16 bases spanning the gap. Per the germline V gene, CDR1 is MGHDK and CDR2 is SYGVNS. This CDR3 is built from 15 residues. The whole variable domain, remainder taken from reference TRBV25-1 and TRBJ2-1, is EADIYQTPRYLVIGTGKKITLECSQTMGHDKMYWYQQDPGMELHLIHYSYGVNSTEKGDLSSESTVSRIRTEHFPLTLESARPSHTSQYLCASSLHGDQYNEQFFGPGTRLTVL.

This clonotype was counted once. The CDR3 region is CASSLFQGYYEQYF. Written as DNA, the CDR3 is TGTGCCAGCAGTTTATTCCAGGGATACTACGAGCAGTACTTC. The V gene is TRBV28, the J gene TRBJ2-7; TRBD1 is a possible D gene (5 bases). Germline CDR1 is MDHEN and CDR2 is SYDVKM. This CDR3 comprises 14 residues. Trimming took off 1 base at V and 3 bases at J, with 10 bases between the two ends.

The CDR3 here is CASSFVGLFNSGANVLTF. CDR3 DNA sequence: TGTGCCAGCAGTTTCGTAGGACTATTTAACTCTGGGGCCAACGTCCTGACTTTC. The gene calls are TRBV28 and TRBJ2-6, with a tentative D call TRBD2 (6 bases). This CDR3 is 18 amino acids long. Trimming pared 3 bases from V and 0 bases from J, leaving 15 bases between. Germline CDR1 MDHEN, CDR2 SYDVKM.

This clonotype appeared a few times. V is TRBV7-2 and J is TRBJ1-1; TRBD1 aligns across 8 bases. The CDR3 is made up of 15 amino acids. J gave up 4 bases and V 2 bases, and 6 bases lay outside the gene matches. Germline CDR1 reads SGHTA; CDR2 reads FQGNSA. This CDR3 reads CASSLYQGAATEAFF. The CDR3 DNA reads TGTGCCAGCAGCTTATACCAGGGGGCGGCCACTGAAGCTTTCTTT.

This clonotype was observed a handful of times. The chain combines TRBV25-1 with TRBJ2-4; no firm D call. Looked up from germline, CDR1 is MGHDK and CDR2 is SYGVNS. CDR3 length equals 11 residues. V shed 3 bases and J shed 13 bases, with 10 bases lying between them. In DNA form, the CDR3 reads TGTGCCAGCAGTGATACGAGGCAGCAGTACTTC. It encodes CASSDTRQQYF.

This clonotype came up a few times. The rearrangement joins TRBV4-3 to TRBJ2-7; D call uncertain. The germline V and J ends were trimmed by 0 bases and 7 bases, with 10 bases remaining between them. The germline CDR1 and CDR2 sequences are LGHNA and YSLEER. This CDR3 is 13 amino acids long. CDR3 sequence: CASSQDSLREQYF. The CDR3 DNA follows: TGCGCCAGCAGCCAAGATTCTTTACGAGAGCAGTACTTC.

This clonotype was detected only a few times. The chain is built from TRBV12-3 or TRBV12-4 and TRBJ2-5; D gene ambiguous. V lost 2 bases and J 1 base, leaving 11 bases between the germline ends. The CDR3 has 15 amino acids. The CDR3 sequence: CASSLRLAPQETQYF. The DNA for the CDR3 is TGTGCCAGCAGTTTACGCTTAGCCCCCCAAGAGACCCAGTACTTC.

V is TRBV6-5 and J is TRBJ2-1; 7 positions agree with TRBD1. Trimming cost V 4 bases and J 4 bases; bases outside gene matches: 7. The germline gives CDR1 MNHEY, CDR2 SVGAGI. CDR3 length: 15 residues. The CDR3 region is CASSSGTANYNEQFF. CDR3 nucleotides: TGTGCCAGCAGTTCCGGGACAGCGAATTACAATGAGCAGTTCTTC.

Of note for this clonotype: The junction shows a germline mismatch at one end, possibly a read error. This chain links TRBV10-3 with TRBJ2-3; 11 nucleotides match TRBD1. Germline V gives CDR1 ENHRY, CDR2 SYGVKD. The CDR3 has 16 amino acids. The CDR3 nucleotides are TGTGCCACCAGTGACCGGGACAGGGGGAGCACAGATACGCAGTATTTT. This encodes CATSDRDRGSTDTQYF.

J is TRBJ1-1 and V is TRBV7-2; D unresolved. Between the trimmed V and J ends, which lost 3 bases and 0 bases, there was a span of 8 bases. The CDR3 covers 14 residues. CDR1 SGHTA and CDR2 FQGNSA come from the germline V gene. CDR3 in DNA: TGTGCCAGCAGCTTCGTCCCCATGAACACTGAAGCTTTCTTT. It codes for CASSFVPMNTEAFF.

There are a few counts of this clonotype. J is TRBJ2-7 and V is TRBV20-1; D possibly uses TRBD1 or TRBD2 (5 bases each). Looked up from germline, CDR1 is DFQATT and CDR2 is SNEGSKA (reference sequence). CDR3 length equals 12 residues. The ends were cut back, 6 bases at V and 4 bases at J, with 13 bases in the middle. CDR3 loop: CSAGDPNYEQYF. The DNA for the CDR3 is TGCAGTGCGGGGGACCCAAATTACGAGCAGTACTTC.

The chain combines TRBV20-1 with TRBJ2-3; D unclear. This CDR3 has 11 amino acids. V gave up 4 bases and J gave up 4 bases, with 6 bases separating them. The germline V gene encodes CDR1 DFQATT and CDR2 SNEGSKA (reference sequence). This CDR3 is CSAMWADTQYF. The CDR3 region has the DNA TGCAGTGCTATGTGGGCAGATACGCAGTATTTT.